Listed below are T cell receptor beta chains from one sample, sequenced in a study of blood T cell repertoires in COVID-19. The repertoire was sequenced with immunoSEQ multiplex PCR; TCRdb's copy has only in-frame clones and lacks some. Of about 190,000 clones in the sample, roughly nine tenths are singletons; the top ten hold approximately 1%. The sequencing input was peripheral blood. The receptors here all came from a man aged 25 to 40 with acute or convalescent COVID-19. CDR3s include the opening cysteine and the closing phenylalanine or tryptophan. A D gene is named only where the DNA matches it firmly. For some rows the clone size is stated as once, few or many, or as a class when expanded; others skip it.

j_call: TRBJ1-5; clone_size: few; v_call: TRBV5-5; cdr3_length: 13; d_call: -; cdr3_nt: TGTGCCAGCAGCTTGTCAGGGGATCAGCCCCAGCATTTT; cdr3_aa: CASSLSGDQPQHF
j_call: TRBJ2-7; clone_size: -; v_call: TRBV4-2; cdr3_length: 16; d_call: -; cdr3_nt: TGTGCCAGCAGCCCCCGTCGGGACACAGCTAACTACGAGCAGTACTTC; cdr3_aa: CASSPRRDTANYEQYF
j_call: TRBJ1-1; clone_size: -; v_call: TRBV4-1; cdr3_length: 16; d_call: -; cdr3_nt: TGCGCCAGCAGCCACTATAAGGGAGGTTTGAACACTGAAGCTTTCTTT; cdr3_aa: CASSHYKGGLNTEAFF
j_call: TRBJ2-1; clone_size: -; v_call: TRBV10-3; cdr3_length: 19; d_call: TRBD2; cdr3_nt: TGTGCCATCAGTGGCGGGGGAACGACACCCGGCCATTGGGACAATGAGCAGTTCTTC; cdr3_aa: CAISGGGTTPGHWDNEQFF
j_call: TRBJ1-2; clone_size: -; v_call: TRBV5-4; cdr3_length: 16; d_call: TRBD1; cdr3_nt: TGTGCCAGCAGCTTGGTTAGGGACAGATATAACTATGGCTACACCTTC; cdr3_aa: CASSLVRDRYNYGYTF
j_call: TRBJ2-5; clone_size: -; v_call: TRBV7-7; cdr3_length: 15; d_call: TRBD1; cdr3_nt: TGTGCTAGCAGCCGTAACAGGGGGCGAGCAGAGACCCAGTACTTC; cdr3_aa: CASSRNRGRAETQYF
j_call: TRBJ2-5; clone_size: -; v_call: TRBV12-3/TRBV12-4; cdr3_length: 12; d_call: -; cdr3_nt: TGTGCCAGCAGACTACAACAAGAGACCCAGTACTTC; cdr3_aa: CASRLQQETQYF
j_call: TRBJ2-7; clone_size: few; v_call: TRBV18; cdr3_length: 15; d_call: -; cdr3_nt: TGTGCCAGCTCACCACGGCTTGGTCACTCCTACGAGCAGTACTTC; cdr3_aa: CASSPRLGHSYEQYF
j_call: TRBJ1-5; clone_size: -; v_call: TRBV19; cdr3_length: 18; d_call: -; cdr3_nt: TGTGCCAGTAGTATCAAAATAGGCACGGGAGTAAGCAATCAGCCCCAGCATTTT; cdr3_aa: CASSIKIGTGVSNQPQHF
j_call: TRBJ2-7; clone_size: -; v_call: TRBV28; cdr3_length: 13; d_call: -; cdr3_nt: TGTGCCAGCAGAATCTCGGTATCCTACGAGCAGTACTTC; cdr3_aa: CASRISVSYEQYF
j_call: TRBJ1-6; clone_size: -; v_call: TRBV30; cdr3_length: 16; d_call: -; cdr3_nt: TGTGCCTGGGGGGGGGCAGGGTACTCCTATAATTCACCCCTCCACTTT; cdr3_aa: CAWGGAGYSYNSPLHF
j_call: TRBJ2-3; clone_size: -; v_call: TRBV27; cdr3_length: 13; d_call: -; cdr3_nt: TGTGCCAGCAGCCAGAGGGAAGGAGATACGCAGTATTTT; cdr3_aa: CASSQREGDTQYF
j_call: TRBJ2-1; clone_size: -; v_call: TRBV11-3; cdr3_length: 13; d_call: -; cdr3_nt: TGTGCCAGCAGCTTTAGCGGCTACAATGAGCAGTTCTTC; cdr3_aa: CASSFSGYNEQFF
j_call: TRBJ2-7; clone_size: -; v_call: TRBV7-9; cdr3_length: 15; d_call: TRBD2; cdr3_nt: TGTGCCAGCAGCTCCTGGGGGAGGGAGGACAACGAGCAGTACTTC; cdr3_aa: CASSSWGREDNEQYF
j_call: TRBJ1-5; clone_size: -; v_call: TRBV18; cdr3_length: 15; d_call: -; cdr3_nt: TGTGCCAGCTCACTAGGACGGGGAGGGGGTCAGCCCCAGCATTTT; cdr3_aa: CASSLGRGGGQPQHF
j_call: TRBJ1-6; clone_size: -; v_call: TRBV28; cdr3_length: 13; d_call: -; cdr3_nt: TGTGCCAGCAGTCTCCAGACACGCTCACCCCTCCACTTT; cdr3_aa: CASSLQTRSPLHF
j_call: TRBJ2-1; clone_size: -; v_call: TRBV3-1/TRBV3-2; cdr3_length: 12; d_call: -; cdr3_nt: TGTGCCAGCAGCCAATTATACAATGAGCAGTTCTTC; cdr3_aa: CASSQLYNEQFF
j_call: TRBJ1-3; clone_size: few; v_call: TRBV4-1; cdr3_length: 17; d_call: -; cdr3_nt: TGCGCCAGCAGCCCGATATGGGACATCAGCTCTGGAAACACCATATATTTT; cdr3_aa: CASSPIWDISSGNTIYF
j_call: TRBJ2-1; clone_size: few; v_call: TRBV6-1; cdr3_length: 17; d_call: TRBD2; cdr3_nt: TGTGCCAGCAGTGGCGGACTAGCGGGATTCCTGGGCAATGAGCAGTTCTTC; cdr3_aa: CASSGGLAGFLGNEQFF
j_call: TRBJ1-2; clone_size: -; v_call: TRBV7-2; cdr3_length: 15; d_call: -; cdr3_nt: TGTGCCAGCAGCTTAGAAGGGTCCCAGAGGGATGGCTACACCTTC; cdr3_aa: CASSLEGSQRDGYTF
j_call: TRBJ1-1; clone_size: -; v_call: TRBV2; cdr3_length: 15; d_call: -; cdr3_nt: TGTGCCAGCAGACTCCGGGAGATCAGTCGGGCTGAAGCTTTCTTT; cdr3_aa: CASRLREISRAEAFF
j_call: TRBJ2-3; clone_size: -; v_call: TRBV7-2; cdr3_length: 17; d_call: TRBD2; cdr3_nt: TGTGCCAGCAGCTTGCAGAGCGGGGGTTCGGGGGCAGATACGCAGTATTTT; cdr3_aa: CASSLQSGGSGADTQYF
j_call: TRBJ2-4; clone_size: -; v_call: TRBV7-8; cdr3_length: 15; d_call: TRBD1; cdr3_nt: TGTGCCAGCAGCCAAGGACAGGGGAGTAGTAACATTCAGTACTTC; cdr3_aa: CASSQGQGSSNIQYF
j_call: TRBJ1-5; clone_size: -; v_call: TRBV2; cdr3_length: 14; d_call: TRBD1; cdr3_nt: TGTGCCAGCGGTGACAGGGTTGGCAATCAGCCCCAGCATTTT; cdr3_aa: CASGDRVGNQPQHF
j_call: TRBJ2-1; clone_size: few; v_call: TRBV9; cdr3_length: 15; d_call: TRBD2; cdr3_nt: TGTGCCAGCAGCGTACTTGCGGGGGGGTTCAGTGAGCAGTTCTTC; cdr3_aa: CASSVLAGGFSEQFF
j_call: TRBJ1-3; clone_size: once; v_call: TRBV4-1; cdr3_length: 16; d_call: -; cdr3_nt: TGCGCCAGCAGCCAAGTCCCGGGTTACTCTGGAAACACCATATATTTT; cdr3_aa: CASSQVPGYSGNTIYF
j_call: TRBJ2-5; clone_size: many; v_call: TRBV25-1; cdr3_length: 15; d_call: TRBD2; cdr3_nt: TGTGCCAGCAGTGACCCCGTACTAGCGGGGGAGACCCAGTACTTC; cdr3_aa: CASSDPVLAGETQYF
j_call: TRBJ1-3; clone_size: -; v_call: TRBV18; cdr3_length: 14; d_call: -; cdr3_nt: TGTGCCAGCTCACCGGGCTTCTCTGGAAACACCATATATTTT; cdr3_aa: CASSPGFSGNTIYF
j_call: TRBJ2-3; clone_size: -; v_call: TRBV11-2; cdr3_length: 18; d_call: TRBD2; cdr3_nt: TGTGCCAGCAGCGGATCTAGCGGGGGGGCCATAGGCACAGATACGCAGTATTTT; cdr3_aa: CASSGSSGGAIGTDTQYF
j_call: TRBJ2-7; clone_size: -; v_call: TRBV1; cdr3_length: 21; d_call: -; cdr3_nt: TGCACCAGCGAGGGGGCTCTCTGTCCCCCCGCCAAGCGGTTAGCGGGACCTCTCCAGTACTTC; cdr3_aa: CTSEGALCPPAKRLAGPLQYF
j_call: TRBJ2-7; clone_size: once; v_call: TRBV3-1/TRBV3-2; cdr3_length: 17; d_call: TRBD2; cdr3_nt: TGTGCCAGCAGCCCCCGGCTAGCGGGGCCCAGCTCCTACGAGCAGTACTTC; cdr3_aa: CASSPRLAGPSSYEQYF
j_call: TRBJ1-3; clone_size: -; v_call: TRBV9; cdr3_length: 14; d_call: -; cdr3_nt: TGTGCCAGCAGCGCCGCCAGCTCTGGAAACACCATATATTTT; cdr3_aa: CASSAASSGNTIYF
j_call: TRBJ1-5; clone_size: few; v_call: TRBV2; cdr3_length: 13; d_call: TRBD1; cdr3_nt: TGTGCCAGCAGTGATGAAGGGGGCAAGCCCCAGCATTTT; cdr3_aa: CASSDEGGKPQHF
j_call: TRBJ2-1; clone_size: -; v_call: TRBV21-1; cdr3_length: 15; d_call: -; cdr3_nt: TGTGCCAGCAGCAAAGAGGTTAGCGGGAGCCTAGAGCAGTTCTTC; cdr3_aa: CASSKEVSGSLEQFF
j_call: TRBJ1-6; clone_size: -; v_call: TRBV6-4; cdr3_length: 13; d_call: TRBD1; cdr3_nt: TGTGCCAGTAGAAGACAGGGAGATTCACCCCTCCACTTT; cdr3_aa: CASRRQGDSPLHF